This T cell receptor (beta chain) appears in the sequencing data of a study of cytomegalovirus exposure and HLA in healthy donors. PCR amplification relied on 60 Vbeta primers (plus 13 Jbeta primers). Generated by immunoSEQ multiplex PCR, the TCRdb table keeps only in-frame clones and is missing some. Here the sample spans 150,000 to 200,000 clones, about 80% being singletons. V gave up 1 base and J gave up 9 bases; unmatched junction bases: 4. The CDR3 length is 14 residues. Germline loops: CDR1 SGHAT, CDR2 FQNNGV. Whole-study findings and limits: Trimming of TCR beta V- and J-genes showed a link, identified in a later analysis, to a missense DCLRE1C variant.

As to this clone: Its antigen is as yet unknown.

The rearrangement uses TRBV11-2 and TRBJ2-1, with 9 bases matching TRBD2. The clonotype originates from a woman between 25 and 40 years old in good health and CMV-seronegative. The specimen sequenced was PBMCs. CDR3: CASSLGTSAFEQFF. In DNA form, the CDR3 reads TGTGCCAGCAGCTTAGGGACTAGCGCCTTTGAGCAGTTCTTC. Supplemented by reference TRBV11-2 and TRBJ2-1, the full variable domain reads EAGVAQSPRYKIIEKRQSVAFWCNPISGHATLYWYQQILGQGPKLLIQFQNNGVVDDSQLPKDRFSAERLKGVDSTLKIQPAKLEDSAVYLCASSLGTSAFEQFFGPGTRLTVL.